One and the same sample provided the 28 T cell receptor beta chains below, sequenced in a study of T cells in Graves' hyperthyroidism and ophthalmopathy. RNA transcripts were the template for amplifying TCR beta CDR3 regions. When the TCR CDR3 underwent first-round RT-PCR, the HTBI primer set was used. TCRdb reanalysed the multiplex PCR reads using MiXCR and keeps one entry per CDR3 protein. The sample carries 450,000 to 600,000 distinct CDR3 sequences, about 15% recorded once. The sample taken for sequencing was blood. The receptor source for this set is a woman between 40 and 50 years old with Graves' hyperthyroidism.

This clonotype came up many times. The genes are TRBV11-2 and TRBJ2-3, with D perhaps matching TRBD2 (6 bases). Germline-derived CDR1 and CDR2 are SGHAT and FQNNGV. CDR3 size: 15 residues. V lost 3 bases and J lost 4, with 14 bases in between. The CDR3 sequence is CASSLVSGVPDTQYF. Written as DNA, the CDR3 is TGTGCCAGCAGCTTGGTGTCGGGAGTACCAGATACGCAGTATTTT.

The CDR3 here is CAKTSGRENEQYF. CDR3 coding DNA: TGTGCCAAAACTAGCGGGAGGGAGAACGAGCAGTACTTC. This sequence joins TRBV19 and TRBJ2-7, with 13 bases aligning to TRBD2. The ends lost 10 bases at V and 5 bases at J; junction bases unmatched: 5. Germline CDR1 and CDR2: LNHDA and SQIVND (reference sequence). This CDR3 region has 13 residues.

The sample holds many counts of this clonotype. The V call is TRBV28, the J call TRBJ2-1, with 7 bases aligning to TRBD1. After removal of 6 bases from V and 2 bases from J, the junction contained 4 bases not matched to a gene. CDR3 size: 14 residues. Looked up from germline, CDR1 is MDHEN and CDR2 is SYDVKM. The CDR3 loop reads CASRRQGPYNEQFF. CDR3 sequence (DNA): TGTGCCAGCAGACGACAGGGCCCCTACAATGAGCAGTTCTTC.

This clonotype was counted many times. The chain has TRBV15 and TRBJ2-1; 8 bases match TRBD2. The CDR3 covers 17 residues. V gave up 2 bases and J gave up 5 bases; unmatched junction bases: 11. Germline CDR1 and CDR2: LNHNV and YYDKDF (reference sequence). This CDR3 reads CATSRRDAGGINNEQFF. The CDR3 DNA is TGTGCCACCAGCAGACGCGATGCGGGAGGTATCAACAATGAGCAGTTCTTC.

This clonotype was observed a few times. The chain recombines TRBV7-9 with TRBJ2-6; D perhaps matches TRBD1 (5 bases). V dropped 2 bases and J dropped 2 bases, with 13 bases sitting between them. This CDR3 is built from 17 residues. Germline-derived CDR1 and CDR2 are SEHNR and FQNEAQ (reference sequence). This chain's CDR3 is CASSLFAQAPGANVLTF. CDR3 coding DNA: TGTGCCAGCAGCTTATTCGCACAGGCTCCTGGGGCCAACGTCCTGACTTTC.

This chain joins TRBV19 and TRBJ2-2, with TRBD2 matching 15 bases. Germline V gene data show CDR1 as LNHDA and CDR2 as SQIVND (reference sequence). V gave up 7 bases and J gave up 7 bases; unmatched junction bases: 7. This CDR3 is 16 amino acids long. The CDR3 loop reads CASTGLAGGSGGELFF. CDR3 in DNA: TGTGCCAGTACGGGACTAGCGGGAGGTTCGGGCGGGGAGCTGTTTTTT.

This clonotype was picked up many times. The CDR3 DNA reads as TGTGCCAGCGAGGTAGCGGGAGGGTCCTACAATGAGCAGTTCTTC. It translates to CASEVAGGSYNEQFF. The chain is built from TRBV7-9 and TRBJ2-1; 11 bases map to TRBD2. Germline trimming cut 8 bases from V and 1 base from J; bases unmatched to any gene: 4. The CDR3 consists of 15 residues. CDR1 and CDR2 (germline): SEHNR, FQNEAQ (reference sequence).

This clonotype was detected ten times or more. The chain joins TRBV6-2 or TRBV6-3 to TRBJ2-1; 11 nucleotides line up with TRBD2. Looked up from germline, CDR1 is MNHEY and CDR2 is SVGEGT. The trim removed 7 bases at V and 10 bases at J, leaving 15 bases unmatched. The length of the CDR3 is 16 residues. CDR3 DNA sequence: TGTGCCAGCACCACGTGGGGGGGCCTAGCGGGAGGAGAGCAGTTCTTC. It codes for CASTTWGGLAGGEQFF.

This clonotype was counted at least ten times. This chain uses TRBV24-1 with TRBJ2-2; TRBD1 aligns across 9 bases. V trimming: 3 bases; J trimming: 0 bases; junction bases outside the gene matches: 4. This CDR3 region has 17 residues. Germline V gene lookup returns CDR1 KGHDR and CDR2 SFDVKD. CDR3 residues: CATSDHGQGTNTGELFF. CDR3 nucleotides: TGTGCCACCAGTGATCATGGACAGGGGACGAACACCGGGGAGCTGTTTTTT.

The V and J genes are TRBV19 and TRBJ2-7, with 12 nucleotides matching TRBD2. The V and J ends lost 3 bases and 1 base, in that order; junction bases with no gene match: 4. Per germline, CDR1 LNHDA and CDR2 SQIVND (reference sequence). CDR3 length: 16 residues. The CDR3 DNA sequence: TGTGCCAGTAGTATCAGACTAGCGGGAGAATCCTACGAGCAGTACTTC. Protein: CASSIRLAGESYEQYF.

This chain connects TRBV3-1 to TRBJ2-2, with 9 nucleotides matching TRBD2. This CDR3 is built from 17 residues. CDR1 LGHDT and CDR2 YNNKEL come from the germline V gene (reference sequence). The J segment lost 5 bases and the V segment lost 1 base, leaving 8 bases of the junction unmatched. The CDR3 bases are TGTGCCAGCAGCCAAGTGGCGGCGGGAGGGTTTACCGGGGAGCTGTTTTTT. This encodes CASSQVAAGGFTGELFF.

A remark on this clonotype: A much larger clonotype is one base distant, so this may be a read error. The J gene is TRBJ1-2, the V gene TRBV2; possible D gene TRBD1, 5 bases. Germline lookup yields CDR1 SNHLY and CDR2 FYNNEI. The CDR3 has 13 residues. The CDR3 here is CASSENGAYGYAF. CDR3 DNA sequence: TGTGCCAGCAGTGAAAACGGGGCGTATGGCTACGCCTTC.

The chain has TRBV4-1 and TRBJ1-2; D possibly corresponds to TRBD1 (5 bases). V was shortened by 1 base and J by 4 bases, with 10 bases between the two germline ends. The CDR3 totals 14 residues. In germline, CDR1 is MGHRA, CDR2 YSYEKL. The CDR3 loop reads CASSQGAQVYGYTF. The CDR3 DNA sequence: TGCGCCAGCAGCCAAGGGGCACAGGTCTATGGCTACACCTTC.

With respect to this clonotype: At one of its ends the junction is not consistent with the germline gene, which may arise from a read error. The genes are TRBV11-2 and TRBJ2-1, with a tentative D call TRBD2 (5 bases). CDR1 and CDR2 (germline): SGHAT, FQNNGV. The CDR3 length is 12 residues. The CDR3 DNA reads as TGTGCCAGCAGCTTAGCCGGGGATGAGCAGCTCTTC. It encodes CASSLAGDEQLF.

Sample share makes this clonotype medium-sized. The V and J genes are TRBV27 and TRBJ2-1; 9 bases align to TRBD2. Per the germline V gene, CDR1 is MNHEY and CDR2 is SMNVEV (reference sequence). V was clipped by 5 bases and J by 5 bases; unmatched bases: 4. The CDR3 length is 14 residues. CDR3 residues: CASSPGTSNNEQFF. CDR3 coding DNA: TGTGCCAGCAGTCCCGGGACTAGCAACAATGAGCAGTTCTTC.

This clonotype was seen only a few times. The rearrangement joins TRBV13 to TRBJ2-2; D remains ambiguous. Germline V gives CDR1 PRHDT, CDR2 FYEKMQ (reference sequence). V lost 0 bases, J lost 5 bases, and 10 bases lay in between. The CDR3 runs 15 residues. As DNA, the CDR3 is TGTGCCAGCAGCTTAGGCTTCAGGAAGACCGGGGAGCTGTTTTTT. It translates to CASSLGFRKTGELFF.

This clonotype was recorded a few times. The gene calls are TRBV11-2 and TRBJ2-4; 7 bases map to TRBD1. Trimming removed 4 bases from V and 0 bases from J; junction bases left unmatched: 18. The CDR3 is 20 amino acids. Germline assignment: CDR1 SGHAT and CDR2 FQNNGV. CDR3 residues: CASSYPSGTAEKLAKNIQYF. In DNA form, the CDR3 reads TGTGCCAGCAGCTACCCCTCCGGGACAGCCGAAAAACTAGCCAAAAACATTCAGTACTTC.

In this sample, this clonotype turned up a few times. The V call is TRBV4-1, the J call TRBJ1-5; 10 bases are shared with TRBD1. This CDR3 is 17 amino acids long. V shed 0 bases, J shed 3 bases, and the junction held 5 bases outside the gene matches. Per germline, CDR1 MGHRA and CDR2 YSYEKL. The DNA of the CDR3 is TGCGCCAGCAGCCAAGATAGAGGGACAGGGGCCAATCAGCCCCAGCATTTT. Translating gives CASSQDRGTGANQPQHF.

This clonotype was picked up many times. The chain links TRBV27 to TRBJ2-3; TRBD1 agrees at 7 bases. The CDR3 runs to 14 residues. The V gene end was trimmed by 5 bases and the J gene end by 0 bases; junction bases not matched to a gene: 2. Germline lookup yields CDR1 MNHEY and CDR2 SMNVEV (reference sequence). CDR3 in amino acids: CASSGTVSTDTQYF. For the CDR3, the DNA is TGTGCCAGCAGTGGGACAGTTAGCACAGATACGCAGTATTTT.

This clonotype was recorded many times. The J gene is TRBJ2-5, the V gene TRBV2; D is ambiguous. Per germline, CDR1 SNHLY and CDR2 FYNNEI. V was clipped by 5 bases and J by 5 bases, with 15 bases between them. This CDR3 is built from 14 residues. The CDR3 nucleotides read TGTGCCAGCAGTCCCACCCCCGGATCGGAGACCCAGTACTTC. Amino acids: CASSPTPGSETQYF.

This clonotype appeared many times. The chain couples TRBV7-2 to TRBJ1-1, with D perhaps TRBD1 (5 bases). With 1 base removed from V and 8 bases from J, the gap between germline ends came to 8 bases. The CDR3 is 12 amino acids. Germline CDR1 reads SGHTA; CDR2 reads FQGNSA. The CDR3 loop is CASSLGTLEAFF. The CDR3 DNA reads as TGTGCCAGCAGCTTAGGGACACTCGAAGCTTTCTTT.

This clonotype was seen many times. The gene calls are TRBV3-1 and TRBJ2-3, with 9 bases that match TRBD2. There are 17 residues in the CDR3. Germline V gene lookup returns CDR1 LGHDT and CDR2 YNNKEL (reference sequence). V lost 0 bases and J lost 0; bases outside the gene matches: 4. CDR3 protein: CASSQDPAGGSTDTQYF. CDR3 DNA: TGTGCCAGCAGCCAAGATCCAGCGGGAGGTAGCACAGATACGCAGTATTTT.

V is TRBV7-9 and J is TRBJ1-2; 7 bases are a match to TRBD1. The CDR3 is made up of 16 amino acids. CDR1 and CDR2 from the germline V gene are SEHNR and FQNEAQ (reference sequence). V lost 3 bases to trimming and J lost 0 bases; unmatched junction nucleotides: 7. Here the CDR3 DNA reads TGTGCCAGCAGCTTCGACAGGGATTTAGCTAACTATGGCTACACCTTC. Translating gives CASSFDRDLANYGYTF.

This clonotype was observed many times. The chain uses TRBV14 and TRBJ2-1; no firm D call. Trimming took 0 bases from V and 5 from J, leaving 5 bases between them. This CDR3 contains 13 residues. Germline assignment: CDR1 SGHDN and CDR2 FVKESK. The chain's CDR3 is CASSQDYNNEQFF. CDR3 DNA sequence: TGTGCCAGCAGCCAAGATTACAACAATGAGCAGTTCTTC.

V usage is TRBV5-1 and J usage is TRBJ2-7; TRBD1 aligns across 9 bases. CDR3 length: 16 residues. The V gene end was trimmed by 0 bases and the J gene end by 2 bases; junction bases not matched to a gene: 6. CDR1 and CDR2 (germline): SGHRS, YFSETQ. In DNA, the CDR3 is TGCGCCAGCAGCTTGGACGGGACAGGGATCCCCTACGAGCAGTACTTC. Translating it yields CASSLDGTGIPYEQYF.

Ten or more counts support this clonotype. This chain connects TRBV2 to TRBJ2-7; 10 nucleotides line up with TRBD1. V was pared by 4 bases and J by 0 bases, with 0 bases of the junction left unmatched. The CDR3 runs to 14 residues. The V gene's germline CDR1 is SNHLY and CDR2 FYNNEI. The DNA of the CDR3 is TGTGCCAGCAGTGGGACAGGGGGCTCCTACGAGCAGTACTTC. Translated, it gives CASSGTGGSYEQYF.

The CDR3 region has the DNA TGTGCCAGCAGCTTAGTGACTAGCGGGAGGGAGACCCAGTACTTC. Its protein is CASSLVTSGRETQYF. The chain joins TRBV11-2 to TRBJ2-5; TRBD2 agrees at 13 bases. The CDR3 is 15 residues long. Germline loops: CDR1 SGHAT, CDR2 FQNNGV. Trimming cost V 1 base and J 5 bases; bases outside gene matches: 1. Filled out from reference TRBV11-2 and TRBJ2-5, the complete variable domain reads EAGVAQSPRYKIIEKRQSVAFWCNPISGHATLYWYQQILGQGPKLLIQFQNNGVVDDSQLPKDRFSAERLKGVDSTLKIQPAKLEDSAVYLCASSLVTSGRETQYFGPGTRLLVL.

This clonotype showed up many times. This chain links TRBV18 with TRBJ1-1; the D is unclear. Germline CDR1 and CDR2: KGHSH and LQKENI. V was shortened by 1 base and J by 0 bases, with 9 bases between the two germline ends. CDR3 length equals 15 residues. The DNA of the CDR3 is TGTGCCAGCTCACCACGGCCTGCTATGAACACTGAAGCTTTCTTT. This codes for CASSPRPAMNTEAFF.